Listed here are 7 T cell receptor beta chains from one sample, sequenced in a study of blood T cell repertoires in COVID-19. Sequencing was performed with immunoSEQ multiplex PCR; in TCRdb, only in-frame clones are kept and a portion is missing. The sample consists of 190,000 or so clones, about 82% of them appearing once. The sequenced sample consisted of peripheral blood. The receptor set was obtained from a man between 60 and 70 years old with COVID-19, enrolled during active disease.

CDR3 sequence: CASSGTGLVHLHGYTF. In DNA form, the CDR3 reads TGTGCCAGCAGTGGGACAGGGCTTGTACATTTACATGGCTACACCTTC. The gene calls are TRBV6-1 and TRBJ1-2; 8 positions agree with TRBD1. With V trimmed by 4 bases and J by 6 bases, 13 bases remained unmatched. Per the germline V gene, CDR1 is MNHNS and CDR2 is SASEGT. The CDR3 consists of 16 residues.

This chain joins TRBV19 and TRBJ2-6, with 8 nucleotides matching TRBD1. Germline CDR1 reads LNHDA; CDR2 reads SQIVND (reference sequence). The V and J ends lost 2 bases and 0 bases, in that order; junction bases with no gene match: 18. The CDR3 totals 22 residues. CDR3 loop: CASSIPKGQGAHPSSGANVLTF. The CDR3 DNA is TGTGCCAGTAGTATACCAAAGGGGCAGGGGGCGCACCCGAGCTCTGGGGCCAACGTCCTGACTTTC.

The chain has TRBV7-8 and TRBJ2-7; D possibly corresponds to TRBD2 (5 bases). This CDR3 region has 15 residues. Trimming stripped 5 bases from V and 7 bases from J, with 21 bases between. Germline CDR1 reads SGHVS; CDR2 reads FQNEAQ. The CDR3 reads CASSLRTGFTGEQYF. The DNA for the CDR3 is TGTGCCAGCAGCCTCCGGACGGGATTTACGGGGGAGCAGTACTTC.

The V gene is TRBV29-1, the J gene TRBJ2-1; 10 bases map to TRBD1. The CDR3 is 15 amino acids. Trimming took 6 bases from V and 3 from J; bases not matched to a gene: 8. The V gene's germline CDR1 is SQVTM and CDR2 ANQGSEA. The CDR3 region has the DNA TGCAGCGTGCTAGGACAGGGGGGGGACTACAATGAGCAGTTCTTC. This codes for CSVLGQGGDYNEQFF.

This rearrangement joins TRBV5-1 to TRBJ2-2, with 8 bases lining up with TRBD1. Germline V gene lookup returns CDR1 SGHRS and CDR2 YFSETQ. The CDR3 totals 14 residues. J was trimmed by 3 bases and V by 5 bases; bases with no gene match: 3. The CDR3 protein is CASRDRADTGELFF. The CDR3 nucleotides read TGCGCCAGCAGGGACAGGGCAGACACCGGGGAGCTGTTTTTT.

This clone was counted a few times. This chain joins TRBV2 and TRBJ1-1; D gene unclear. The CDR3 extends over 11 amino acids. Germline V CDR1 and CDR2: SNHLY, FYNNEI. The germline V and J ends were trimmed by 7 bases and 6 bases, with 9 bases remaining between them. This CDR3 reads CASKGGAEAFF. As DNA, the CDR3 is TGTGCCAGCAAGGGAGGCGCTGAAGCTTTCTTT.

This clone was seen only once. This chain joins TRBV7-3 and TRBJ2-1; weak D call: TRBD1 (6 bases). The V gene's germline CDR1 is SGHTA and CDR2 FQGTGA. V lost 2 bases to trimming and J lost 6 bases, with 8 bases between them. The CDR3 runs to 13 residues. CDR3 in DNA: TGTGCCAGCAGCTTAGGACAGCCCAATGAGCAGTTCTTC. Translation gives CASSLGQPNEQFF.